Following are 20 T cell receptor beta chains from one sample sequenced in a study of blood T cell repertoires in COVID-19. Measured with immunoSEQ multiplex PCR; TCRdb has only the in-frame clones, and not every one. The sample lists under 400,000 clones; about nine tenths were seen once. Sequencing was done on a sample of peripheral blood. Receptors originate from a young woman with COVID-19, enrolled during active disease.

This clone is a singleton in its sample. The chain has TRBV6-2 or TRBV6-3 and TRBJ1-5; D not resolved. V lost 6 bases, J lost 6 bases, and 9 bases lay in between. The CDR3 length is 12 residues. Germline-derived CDR1 and CDR2 are MNHEY and SVGEGT. CDR3 in amino acids: CASSLLAQPQHF. DNA for the CDR3: TGTGCCAGCAGCCTATTGGCTCAGCCCCAGCATTTT.

The chain couples TRBV7-6 to TRBJ2-1; TRBD2 agrees at 12 bases. Germline V gene sequence: CDR1 SGHVS, CDR2 FNYEAQ. Losses at the gene ends were 4 bases for V and 0 bases for J; bases not matched to a gene: 7. CDR3 length: 18 amino acids. The DNA for the CDR3 is TGTGCCAGCAGCTCCGGACTAGCGGGGACGAGCTCCTACAATGAGCAGTTCTTC. It is translated as CASSSGLAGTSSYNEQFF. The entire variable domain, with the rest obtained from reference TRBV7-6 and TRBJ2-1, is as follows: GAGVSQSPRYKVTKRGQDVALRCDPISGHVSLYWYRQALGQGPEFLTYFNYEAQQDKSGLPNDRFSAERPEGSISTLTIQRTEQRDSAMYRCASSSGLAGTSSYNEQFFGPGTRLTVL.

This chain connects TRBV5-1 to TRBJ1-3; D is undetermined. The CDR3 extends over 15 amino acids. CDR1 is SGHRS, CDR2 YFSETQ, per germline. Trimming removed 4 bases at V and 0 bases at J, with 11 bases between. The CDR3 nucleotides read TGCGCCAGCAGCGTCTTTCGGGTCTCTGGAAACACCATATATTTT. Translating gives CASSVFRVSGNTIYF.

The V call is TRBV18, the J call TRBJ1-1; no reliable D call. The length of the CDR3 is 16 residues. The V end was cut by 2 bases, the J end by 1 base, with 14 bases between. The germline V gene encodes CDR1 KGHSH and CDR2 LQKENI. This CDR3 is CASSPRSAGENTEAFF. In DNA, the CDR3 is TGTGCCAGCTCACCAAGGTCGGCAGGCGAGAACACTGAAGCTTTCTTT.

The gene calls are TRBV6-4 and TRBJ2-2; perhaps TRBD1 as D (5 bases). V was shortened by 2 bases and J by 6 bases, with 10 bases between the two germline ends. The germline gives CDR1 MRHNA, CDR2 SNTAGT. The CDR3 contains 14 residues. Written as DNA, the CDR3 is TGTGCCAGCAGTGACGACAGCTTGGCCGGGGAGCTGTTTTTT. Protein: CASSDDSLAGELFF.

CDR3 in DNA: TGCAGCGTTGAAGGACTGTACACTGAAGCTTTCTTT. It yields the protein CSVEGLYTEAFF. The chain recombines TRBV29-1 with TRBJ1-1; no reliable D call. Germline-derived CDR1 and CDR2 are SQVTM and ANQGSEA. This CDR3 is built from 12 residues. The V end lost 1 base, the J end lost 3 bases, and 6 bases lay between the germline ends.

This chain joins TRBV7-9 and TRBJ1-1; perhaps TRBD1 as D (5 bases). The CDR3 loop spans 13 amino acids. V was trimmed by 1 base and J by 6 bases, leaving 9 bases between them. Per the germline V gene, CDR1 is SEHNR and CDR2 is FQNEAQ (reference sequence). The CDR3: CASSLGAGAEAFF. In DNA form, the CDR3 reads TGTGCCAGCAGCTTAGGTGCGGGGGCTGAAGCTTTCTTT.

This rearrangement joins TRBV20-1 to TRBJ1-2, with D unclear. V was shortened by 3 bases and J by 4 bases, with 6 bases between the two germline ends. The CDR3 contains 11 residues. Per the germline V gene, CDR1 is DFQATT and CDR2 is SNEGSKA (reference sequence). This CDR3 reads CSASSVYGYTF. The CDR3 nucleotides read TGCAGTGCTAGTTCCGTCTATGGCTACACCTTC.

The rearrangement joins TRBV6-5 to TRBJ2-3, with TRBD1 matching over 10 bases. V lost 6 bases and J lost 5; bases outside the gene matches: 8. Germline-derived CDR1 and CDR2 are MNHEY and SVGAGI. The CDR3 contains 15 residues. DNA of the CDR3: TGTGCCAGCAGGCGACAGGGGGCGATCGGAGATACGCAGTATTTT. This sequence encodes CASRRQGAIGDTQYF.

This chain links TRBV9 with TRBJ2-5, with TRBD1 matching 8 bases. The CDR3 runs 16 residues. Germline V CDR1 and CDR2: SGDLS, YYNGEE. J gave up 4 bases and V 3 bases, and 11 bases lay outside the gene matches. DNA of the CDR3: TGTGCCAGCAGCGCAACAGGGGGTTTAGGGGTAGAGACCCAGTACTTC. The encoded protein is CASSATGGLGVETQYF.

This sequence joins TRBV6-1 and TRBJ1-1; D might be TRBD1 (5 bases). CDR1 and CDR2 from the germline V gene are MNHNS and SASEGT. Trimming cost V 0 bases and J 7 bases, with 9 bases left between them. This CDR3 is 13 amino acids long. For the CDR3, the DNA is TGTGCCAGCAGTGAAGCAAGGGGCAGTGAAGCTTTCTTT. Amino acids: CASSEARGSEAFF.

The rearrangement uses TRBV11-3 and TRBJ2-7; 9 nucleotides match TRBD2. The CDR3 contains 15 residues. The germline V gene encodes CDR1 SGHNT and CDR2 YENEEA. V dropped 5 bases and J dropped 2; count of bases not matched to a gene: 7. CDR3 sequence (DNA): TGTGCCAGCAGCGCTGGGACTAGCCTTGCCTACGAGCAGTACTTC. Translated: CASSAGTSLAYEQYF.

The rearrangement links TRBV2 to TRBJ2-7; 11 bases fit TRBD1. The germline CDR1 and CDR2 sequences are SNHLY and FYNNEI. The V segment lost 6 bases and the J segment 3 bases; nucleotides outside the gene matches: 4. The CDR3 is made up of 14 amino acids. The CDR3 here is CASRGQGVLYEQYF. CDR3 bases: TGTGCCAGCAGGGGACAGGGGGTTCTCTACGAGCAGTACTTC.

The rearrangement links TRBV5-5 to TRBJ2-7; TRBD1 aligns across 7 bases. The CDR3 has 16 amino acids. Germline loops: CDR1 SGHKS, CDR2 YYEKEE (reference sequence). Unmatched junction bases numbered 6, after V lost 0 bases and J lost 0 bases. CDR3 nucleotides: TGTGCCAGCAGCTTGGCCACAGGGGCCCTCTCCTACGAGCAGTACTTC. Its translation is CASSLATGALSYEQYF.

V and J are TRBV2 and TRBJ2-7, with 8 bases aligning to TRBD2. Germline V gene data show CDR1 as SNHLY and CDR2 as FYNNEI. Trimming at V came to 2 bases and at J to 0 bases, leaving 3 bases not matched to a gene. This CDR3 is 15 amino acids long. CDR3 DNA sequence: TGTGCCAGCAGTGAACGAAGCGGGAGCTCCTACGAGCAGTACTTC. As protein: CASSERSGSSYEQYF.

The chain uses TRBV4-1 and TRBJ2-1, with 12 nucleotides matching TRBD2. This CDR3 has 16 amino acids. Trimming cost V 1 base and J 6 bases; bases outside gene matches: 4. The germline V gene encodes CDR1 MGHRA and CDR2 YSYEKL. CDR3 amino acids: CASSQGASGRANEQFF. The CDR3 DNA reads as TGCGCCAGCAGCCAAGGTGCTAGCGGGAGGGCCAATGAGCAGTTCTTC.

The genes are TRBV7-9 and TRBJ1-5, with D perhaps matching TRBD1 (5 bases). The CDR3 has 13 amino acids. Germline-derived CDR1 and CDR2 are SEHNR and FQNEAQ (reference sequence). Trimming left V 3 bases short and J 5 bases short, with 8 bases between. For the CDR3, the DNA is TGTGCCAGCAGCTTGGGGCAAGATCAGCCCCAGCATTTT. This encodes CASSLGQDQPQHF.

In regard to this clone: The identical CDR3 is also encoded by other nucleotide sequences in the sample. J is TRBJ2-1 and V is TRBV11-3; 9 bases line up with TRBD2. The CDR3 sequence is 15 residues long. From germline, CDR1 is SGHNT and CDR2 YENEEA. V shed 1 base, J shed 2 bases, and the junction held 0 bases outside the gene matches. The CDR3 nucleotides are TGTGCCAGCAGCTTAGGCGGGAGGGCCTACAATGAGCAGTTCTTC. This sequence encodes CASSLGGRAYNEQFF.

The chain recombines TRBV30 with TRBJ2-7; the D gene is possibly TRBD2 (5 bases). Trimming took off 5 bases at V and 3 bases at J, with 11 bases between the two ends. Germline V gives CDR1 GTSNPN, CDR2 SVGIG (reference sequence). The CDR3 is 12 amino acids. Written as DNA, the CDR3 is TGTGCCTGGGATCTAGCCAACTACGAGCAGTACTTC. Amino acid sequence: CAWDLANYEQYF.

The gene calls are TRBV28 and TRBJ2-1; weak D call: TRBD1 (5 bases). This CDR3 comprises 19 residues. CDR1 and CDR2 from the germline V gene are MDHEN and SYDVKM. V shed 5 bases and J shed 0 bases, with 23 bases lying between them. CDR3 in DNA: TGTGCCAGCAGTCCAGCTGGACACCCGAGTTTGAGCTCCTACAATGAGCAGTTCTTC. Amino acids: CASSPAGHPSLSSYNEQFF.